Listed below are T cell receptor beta chains from one sample, sequenced in a study of blood T cell repertoires in COVID-19. Using immunoSEQ multiplex PCR, the repertoire was profiled, and TCRdb retains in-frame clones only, with some absent. Of 70,000 or so clones in the sample, 91% were seen once. Source material: peripheral blood. Receptors were obtained from a human donor in a cohort sampled during active COVID-19. Both conserved end residues are part of each CDR3. A D gene is named only where the DNA matches it firmly. Size tells how often a clone was seen (once, few, many) or the class of an expanded clone, and some rows leave it out.

d_gene: NA; abundance: NA; j_gene: TRBJ2-7; v_gene: TRBV19; len: 14; CDR3aa: CASSTGLSTYEQYF; CDR3nt: TGTGCCAGTAGTACAGGGTTGAGCACCTACGAGCAGTACTTC
d_gene: TRBD1; abundance: NA; j_gene: TRBJ1-2; v_gene: TRBV6-5; len: 14; CDR3aa: CASSYRGPGYGYTF; CDR3nt: TGTGCCAGCAGTTACAGGGGGCCGGGATATGGCTACACCTTC
d_gene: TRBD1; abundance: NA; j_gene: TRBJ2-2; v_gene: TRBV7-3; len: 15; CDR3aa: CASSFTGGYTGELFF; CDR3nt: TGTGCCAGCAGCTTCACAGGGGGTTACACCGGGGAGCTGTTTTTT
d_gene: NA; abundance: NA; j_gene: TRBJ1-6; v_gene: TRBV18; len: 13; CDR3aa: CASSPLRDSPLHF; CDR3nt: TGTGCCAGCTCACCACTTCGGGATTCACCCCTCCACTTT
d_gene: NA; abundance: few; j_gene: TRBJ1-1; v_gene: TRBV25-1; len: 16; CDR3aa: CASSESGRDWNTEAFF; CDR3nt: TGTGCCAGCAGTGAATCGGGAAGGGATTGGAACACTGAAGCTTTCTTT
d_gene: NA; abundance: NA; j_gene: TRBJ1-4; v_gene: TRBV9; len: 16; CDR3aa: CASSPRWGVFYEKLFF; CDR3nt: TGTGCCAGCAGCCCCCGGTGGGGCGTCTTTTATGAAAAACTGTTTTTT
d_gene: TRBD2; abundance: NA; j_gene: TRBJ2-5; v_gene: TRBV24-1; len: 21; CDR3aa: CATSDFGPPSGGARWQETQYF; CDR3nt: TGTGCCACCAGTGATTTCGGGCCTCCGTCGGGGGGGGCCCGATGGCAAGAGACCCAGTACTTC
d_gene: TRBD1; abundance: once; j_gene: TRBJ1-1; v_gene: TRBV11-2; len: 13; CDR3aa: CASTPRGRTEAFF; CDR3nt: TGTGCCAGCACCCCCAGGGGGCGAACTGAAGCTTTCTTT
d_gene: NA; abundance: NA; j_gene: TRBJ2-3; v_gene: TRBV7-8; len: 15; CDR3aa: CASSPWGRVADTQYF; CDR3nt: TGTGCCAGCAGCCCTTGGGGCAGGGTGGCAGATACGCAGTATTTT
d_gene: NA; abundance: NA; j_gene: TRBJ2-5; v_gene: TRBV3-1/TRBV3-2; len: 14; CDR3aa: CASSQEAGIETQYF; CDR3nt: TGTGCCAGCAGCCAAGAAGCCGGGATAGAGACCCAGTACTTC
d_gene: NA; abundance: NA; j_gene: TRBJ2-7; v_gene: TRBV29-1; len: 12; CDR3aa: CSVDQGSYEQYF; CDR3nt: TGCAGCGTTGACCAGGGGAGCTACGAGCAGTACTTC
d_gene: TRBD1; abundance: NA; j_gene: TRBJ1-4; v_gene: TRBV19; len: 16; CDR3aa: CASSKGTGSSNEKLFF; CDR3nt: TGTGCCAGTAGTAAGGGGACAGGGAGTAGCAATGAAAAACTGTTTTTT
d_gene: TRBD1; abundance: NA; j_gene: TRBJ1-1; v_gene: TRBV7-3; len: 15; CDR3aa: CASSSGTGRSTEAFF; CDR3nt: TGTGCCAGCAGCTCTGGGACAGGAAGGAGCACTGAAGCTTTCTTT
d_gene: TRBD1; abundance: NA; j_gene: TRBJ1-1; v_gene: TRBV29-1; len: 14; CDR3aa: CSVRHRGPNTEAFF; CDR3nt: TGCAGCGTTCGCCACAGGGGCCCAAACACTGAAGCTTTCTTT
d_gene: TRBD1; abundance: NA; j_gene: TRBJ2-7; v_gene: TRBV19; len: 15; CDR3aa: CASSRTGELSYEQYF; CDR3nt: TGTGCCAGTAGCAGGACAGGGGAACTCTCCTACGAGCAGTACTTC
d_gene: NA; abundance: NA; j_gene: TRBJ1-3; v_gene: TRBV14; len: 16; CDR3aa: CASSQEGLSSGNTIYF; CDR3nt: TGTGCCAGCAGCCAAGAGGGACTGAGCTCTGGAAACACCATATATTTT
d_gene: TRBD1; abundance: NA; j_gene: TRBJ1-1; v_gene: TRBV13; len: 14; CDR3aa: CASSPGQGYTEAFF; CDR3nt: TGTGCCAGCAGCCCCGGACAGGGCTACACTGAAGCTTTCTTT
d_gene: NA; abundance: NA; j_gene: TRBJ2-6; v_gene: TRBV2; len: 18; CDR3aa: CASSGLFSLPSGANVLTF; CDR3nt: TGTGCCAGCAGTGGACTTTTCTCCCTACCGTCTGGGGCCAACGTCCTGACTTTC
d_gene: NA; abundance: once; j_gene: TRBJ1-4; v_gene: TRBV7-9; len: 16; CDR3aa: CASSLGPRAINEKLFF; CDR3nt: TGTGCCAGCAGCTTAGGCCCCAGGGCCATTAATGAAAAACTGTTTTTT
d_gene: TRBD1; abundance: NA; j_gene: TRBJ1-1; v_gene: TRBV27; len: 18; CDR3aa: CASSGEGTGPLRRAEAFF; CDR3nt: TGTGCCAGCAGTGGAGAGGGGACAGGGCCACTGCGGAGGGCTGAAGCTTTCTTT
d_gene: TRBD2; abundance: NA; j_gene: TRBJ2-7; v_gene: TRBV9; len: 16; CDR3aa: CASSVGPSGGAYEQYF; CDR3nt: TGTGCCAGCAGCGTAGGCCCTAGCGGGGGGGCCTACGAGCAGTACTTC
d_gene: TRBD1; abundance: NA; j_gene: TRBJ1-2; v_gene: TRBV9; len: 16; CDR3aa: CASSVGTGGRGDGYTF; CDR3nt: TGTGCCAGCAGCGTAGGGACAGGGGGAAGGGGGGATGGCTACACCTTC
d_gene: NA; abundance: NA; j_gene: TRBJ1-2; v_gene: TRBV5-4; len: 16; CDR3aa: CASKREKGGADYGYTF; CDR3nt: TGTGCCAGCAAAAGGGAAAAGGGGGGGGCCGACTATGGCTACACCTTC
d_gene: NA; abundance: NA; j_gene: TRBJ1-1; v_gene: TRBV21-1; len: 12; CDR3aa: CASIGQDLEAFF; CDR3nt: TGTGCCAGCATTGGACAGGACCTTGAAGCTTTCTTT
d_gene: NA; abundance: NA; j_gene: TRBJ1-3; v_gene: TRBV5-5; len: 15; CDR3aa: CASSLSWALGNTIYF; CDR3nt: TGTGCCAGCAGCTTGAGCTGGGCCCTGGGAAACACCATATATTTT
d_gene: TRBD1; abundance: NA; j_gene: TRBJ2-7; v_gene: TRBV6-6; len: 14; CDR3aa: CASSYSDRGYEQYF; CDR3nt: TGTGCCAGCAGTTACTCGGACAGGGGGTACGAGCAGTACTTC
d_gene: TRBD2; abundance: NA; j_gene: TRBJ2-7; v_gene: TRBV28; len: 11; CDR3aa: CASSGGYEQYF; CDR3nt: TGTGCCAGCAGCGGGGGGTACGAGCAGTACTTC
d_gene: TRBD1; abundance: NA; j_gene: TRBJ1-1; v_gene: TRBV6-2/TRBV6-3; len: 15; CDR3aa: CASSGAGTGSTEAFF; CDR3nt: TGTGCCAGCAGTGGCGCAGGGACAGGGAGTACTGAAGCTTTCTTT
d_gene: NA; abundance: NA; j_gene: TRBJ1-2; v_gene: TRBV29-1; len: 18; CDR3aa: CSVEDGAAQAGTNYGYTF; CDR3nt: TGCAGCGTTGAAGATGGGGCCGCCCAGGCCGGAACTAACTATGGCTACACCTTC
d_gene: TRBD1; abundance: NA; j_gene: TRBJ1-1; v_gene: TRBV6-5; len: 14; CDR3aa: CASNTGTAGTEAFF; CDR3nt: TGTGCCAGCAACACCGGGACAGCAGGAACTGAAGCTTTCTTT
d_gene: NA; abundance: NA; j_gene: TRBJ1-2; v_gene: TRBV2; len: 13; CDR3aa: CASFLLNNYGYTF; CDR3nt: TGTGCCAGCTTCTTACTGAATAACTATGGCTACACCTTC
d_gene: TRBD1; abundance: NA; j_gene: TRBJ2-7; v_gene: TRBV7-9; len: 16; CDR3aa: CASSLGDRGKLYEQYF; CDR3nt: TGTGCCAGCAGCTTGGGGGACAGGGGGAAGTTGTACGAGCAGTACTTC
d_gene: NA; abundance: NA; j_gene: TRBJ1-4; v_gene: TRBV14; len: 18; CDR3aa: CASSPTLRQELSYEKLFF; CDR3nt: TGTGCCAGCAGCCCCACCTTGAGACAGGAGTTATCCTATGAAAAACTGTTTTTT
d_gene: NA; abundance: NA; j_gene: TRBJ2-7; v_gene: TRBV6-5; len: 14; CDR3aa: CASSAVTDTYEQYF; CDR3nt: TGTGCCAGCAGCGCTGTGACGGACACCTACGAGCAGTACTTC
d_gene: TRBD1; abundance: once; j_gene: TRBJ2-7; v_gene: TRBV5-1; len: 17; CDR3aa: CASSLEALGTGAYEQYF; CDR3nt: TGCGCCAGCAGCTTGGAGGCCCTAGGGACAGGGGCCTACGAGCAGTACTTC
d_gene: NA; abundance: NA; j_gene: TRBJ2-7; v_gene: TRBV11-2; len: 13; CDR3aa: CASRFGQSYEQYF; CDR3nt: TGTGCCAGCAGATTCGGACAGAGCTACGAGCAGTACTTC
d_gene: NA; abundance: NA; j_gene: TRBJ1-6; v_gene: TRBV5-1; len: 14; CDR3aa: CASRTWEENSPLHF; CDR3nt: TGCGCCAGCAGAACTTGGGAGGAAAATTCACCCCTCCACTTT
d_gene: NA; abundance: NA; j_gene: TRBJ1-2; v_gene: TRBV5-1; len: 12; CDR3aa: CASSGGYYGYTF; CDR3nt: TGCGCCAGCAGTGGCGGGTACTATGGCTACACCTTC
d_gene: NA; abundance: once; j_gene: TRBJ1-1; v_gene: TRBV20-1; len: 11; CDR3aa: CSAYRDTEAFF; CDR3nt: TGCAGTGCTTACCGGGACACTGAAGCTTTCTTT